This T cell receptor beta chain was sequenced for a study of T cell changes during pregnancy in multiple sclerosis. The CDR3 spans 13 residues. Germline values: CDR1 SGHTA, CDR2 FQGTGA. The V and J ends lost 1 base and 7 bases respectively, with 7 bases between them. Method: immunoSEQ multiplex PCR; TCRdb's copy keeps in-frame clones and lacks some. The table includes 45,000 or so clones, approximately 92% detected once. Sequencing was performed on CD8+ T cells from peripheral blood mononuclear cells, taken after pregnancy. The rearrangement uses TRBV7-3 and TRBJ2-2; D uncertain. The TCR was taken from a female donor with multiple sclerosis, enrolled in a pregnancy study. As DNA, the CDR3 is TGTGCCAGCAGCTTAATTGTCGGCGGGGAGCTGTTTTTT. Amino acid sequence: CASSLIVGGELFF. Using reference TRBV7-3 and TRBJ2-2 for the parts outside the CDR3, the full variable domain is GAGVSQTPSNKVTEKGKYVELRCDPISGHTALYWYRQSLGQGPEFLIYFQGTGAADDSGLPNDRFFAVRPEGSVSTLKIQRTERGDSAVYLCASSLIVGGELFFGEGSRLTVL.